This TCR beta chain was documented in a study of chemoradiotherapy in HPV16-positive cancers. The table came from immunoSEQ multiplex PCR; TCRdb's copy has only in-frame clones and leaves some out. The sample has roughly 32,000 clones; roughly 87% are singletons. V was trimmed by 0 bases and J by 2 bases, leaving 12 bases between them. CDR1 and CDR2 (germline): SGHAT, FQNNGV. The CDR3 consists of 16 residues. The sample was blood, taken from a patient who underwent chemoradiotherapy. The chain joins TRBV11-2 to TRBJ2-3, with D hard to call. The source is a human donor with HPV-associated anogenital cancer. This CDR3 is CASSLDPPSSTDTQYF. In nucleotides, the CDR3 is TGTGCCAGCAGCTTAGATCCGCCCTCCTCCACAGATACGCAGTATTTT.